This TCR beta chain came from a study of control samples from healthy donors and cancer patients. This table comes from immunoSEQ multiplex PCR, and its TCRdb copy is limited to in-frame clones, with some not included. The repertoire has more than 95,000 clones, roughly nine tenths of them found once; the top ten carry 1.1%. This clone was counted between two and nine times. The CDR3 length is 13 residues. Germline V CDR1 and CDR2: ENHRY, SYGVKD. The V end was cut by 7 bases, the J end by 3 bases, with 13 bases between. This clonotype was sampled from a woman aged 50 to 65 with colorectal cancer. The chain recombines TRBV10-3 with TRBJ2-7, with D unclear. The material sequenced was PBMCs. The CDR3 region is CAITGSLGYEQYF. The CDR3 bases are TGTGCCATCACGGGCAGTCTGGGCTACGAGCAGTACTTC.